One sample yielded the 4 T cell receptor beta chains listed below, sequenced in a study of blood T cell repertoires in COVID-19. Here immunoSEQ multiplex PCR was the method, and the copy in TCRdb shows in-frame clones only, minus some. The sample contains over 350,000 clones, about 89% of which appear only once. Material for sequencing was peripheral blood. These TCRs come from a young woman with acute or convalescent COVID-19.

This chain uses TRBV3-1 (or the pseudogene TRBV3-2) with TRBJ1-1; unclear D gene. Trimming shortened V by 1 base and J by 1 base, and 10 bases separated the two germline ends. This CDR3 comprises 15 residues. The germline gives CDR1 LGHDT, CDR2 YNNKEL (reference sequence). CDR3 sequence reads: CASSQAKWRNTEAFF. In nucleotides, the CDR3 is TGTGCCAGCAGCCAAGCGAAGTGGAGGAACACTGAAGCTTTCTTT.

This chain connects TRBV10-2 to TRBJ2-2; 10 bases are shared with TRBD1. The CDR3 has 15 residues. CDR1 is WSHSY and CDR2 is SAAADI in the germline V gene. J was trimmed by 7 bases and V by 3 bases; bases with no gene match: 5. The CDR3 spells CASSEATGGVGELFF. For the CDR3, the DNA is TGCGCCAGCAGTGAAGCGACAGGGGGCGTCGGGGAGCTGTTTTTT.

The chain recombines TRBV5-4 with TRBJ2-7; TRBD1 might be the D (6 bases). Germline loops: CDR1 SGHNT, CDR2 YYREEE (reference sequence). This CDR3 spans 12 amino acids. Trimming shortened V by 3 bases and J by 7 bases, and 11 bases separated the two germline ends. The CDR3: CASSSGQPEQYF. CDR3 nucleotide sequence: TGTGCCAGCAGCTCCGGACAGCCGGAGCAGTACTTC.

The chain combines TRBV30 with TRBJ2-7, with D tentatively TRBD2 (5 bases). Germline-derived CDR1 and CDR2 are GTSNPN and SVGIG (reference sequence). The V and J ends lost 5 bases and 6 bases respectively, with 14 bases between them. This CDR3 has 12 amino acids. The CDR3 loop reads CAWGSGGREQYF. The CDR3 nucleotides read TGTGCCTGGGGGTCAGGAGGACGCGAGCAGTACTTC.